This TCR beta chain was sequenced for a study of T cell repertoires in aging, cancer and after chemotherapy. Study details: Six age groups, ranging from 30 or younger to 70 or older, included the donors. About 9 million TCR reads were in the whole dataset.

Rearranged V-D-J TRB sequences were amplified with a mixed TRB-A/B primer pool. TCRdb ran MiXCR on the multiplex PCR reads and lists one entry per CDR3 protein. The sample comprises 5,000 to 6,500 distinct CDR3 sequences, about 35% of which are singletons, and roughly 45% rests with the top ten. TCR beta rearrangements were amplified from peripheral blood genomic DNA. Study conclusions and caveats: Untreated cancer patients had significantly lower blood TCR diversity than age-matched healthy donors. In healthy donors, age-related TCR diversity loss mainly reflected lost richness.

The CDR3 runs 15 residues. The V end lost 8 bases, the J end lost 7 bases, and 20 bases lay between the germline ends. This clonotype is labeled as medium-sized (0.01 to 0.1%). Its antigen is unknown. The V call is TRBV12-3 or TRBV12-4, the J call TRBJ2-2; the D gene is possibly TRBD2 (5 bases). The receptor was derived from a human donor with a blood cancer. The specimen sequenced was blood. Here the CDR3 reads CASYIRGSVDGELFF. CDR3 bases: TGTGCCAGCTATATCAGAGGTAGCGTGGACGGGGAGCTGTTTTTT.